This T cell receptor beta chain was captured in a study of human T cells and chemical hapten exposure. V was cut by 5 bases and J by 1 base, with 9 bases left in between. This CDR3 contains 14 residues. CDR1 and CDR2 from the germline V gene are LNHDA and SQIVND (reference sequence). TCRdb analysed the RACE reads with MiXCR anew, one entry per CDR3 protein. This table has fewer than 95,000 distinct CDR3 sequences, roughly 11% appearing once. Documented time point: patch test 2, 6 weeks after DPC sensitization. Described treatment: therapeutic diphenylcyclopropenone sensitization with weekly scalp DPC. This clonotype was counted many times.

This chain links TRBV19 with TRBJ1-5, with no clear D. This material consisted of whole blood, taken in connection with sensitization to the hapten diphenylcyclopropenone (DPC). This TCR came from a man aged 35 to 55 with alopecia areata. Some clones in this sample may be carry-over from other donors' samples. The CDR3 sequence is CASSGVLSNQPQHF. CDR3 in DNA: TGTGCCAGTAGTGGAGTCTTGAGCAATCAGCCCCAGCATTTT.